One and the same sample provided the 2 T cell receptor beta chains below, sequenced in a study of blood T cell repertoires in COVID-19. Sequenced by immunoSEQ multiplex PCR; TCRdb stores in-frame clones only, minus some. This sample has 300,000 to 400,000 clones; 87% occur once, and the top ten carry around 8.9%. The sequenced material came from peripheral blood. The origin of the receptors is a man younger than 45 with COVID-19, enrolled during active disease.

The CDR3 DNA sequence: TGCGCCAGCAGCCTGGACAGGGCTTACGAGCAGTACTTC. Translation gives CASSLDRAYEQYF. The genes are TRBV4-3 and TRBJ2-7, with 8 positions matching TRBD1. CDR3 length: 13 amino acids. Germline trimming cut 4 bases from V and 4 bases from J; bases unmatched to any gene: 3. CDR1 is LGHNA and CDR2 is YSLEER in the germline V gene.

The chain carries TRBV5-1 and TRBJ2-1, with 9 bases that match TRBD2. The V gene's germline CDR1 is SGHRS and CDR2 YFSETQ. This CDR3 has 17 amino acids. V trimming: 4 bases; J trimming: 4 bases; junction bases outside the gene matches: 12. The CDR3 region has the DNA TGCGCCAGCAGCCGAGGCTTGGCGGGGGGGACTTACAATGAGCAGTTCTTC. Translation: CASSRGLAGGTYNEQFF. Complete variable domain (other parts from reference TRBV5-1 and TRBJ2-1): KAGVTQTPRYLIKTRGQQVTLSCSPISGHRSVSWYQQTPGQGLQFLFEYFSETQRNKGNFPGRFSGRQFSNSRSEMNVSTLELGDSALYLCASSRGLAGGTYNEQFFGPGTRLTVL.